This TCR beta chain was documented in a study of T cell responses to AZD1222 COVID-19 vaccine. Clones were read by immunoSEQ multiplex PCR, and TCRdb kept only the in-frame ones, dropping some. The data contain 90,000 to 120,000 clones, about 91% of them seen just once; the ten biggest clones take up about 17%. The ends were cut back, 5 bases at V and 0 bases at J, with 17 bases in the middle. In germline, CDR1 is PRHDT, CDR2 FYEKMQ (reference sequence). The CDR3 spans 16 residues. General observations from the study: All repertoire sampling was performed exclusively after the peak T cell response.

As for this clone: As yet, its antigen is unknown.

The sequenced sample was peripheral blood, obtained on day 0 of AZD1222 vaccination. The chain employs TRBV13 and TRBJ2-7, with D perhaps TRBD1 (6 bases). The source of this sequence is an adult in good health. CDR3 sequence reads: CASSQTWTEYSYEQYF. The CDR3 nucleotides read TGTGCCAGCAGCCAAACCTGGACAGAGTACTCCTACGAGCAGTACTTC.